Shown below are 15 T cell receptor beta chains from a single sample sequenced in a study of early T cells in non-severe SARS-CoV-2 infection. TCRdb ran MiXCR on the 5' RACE reads and lists one entry per CDR3 protein. The sample comprises more than 50,000 distinct CDR3 sequences, 14% to 15% of which are singletons, and about a tenth rests with the top ten. Here the sequenced sample was whole blood, taken at baseline. Source of these receptors: an adult who was a healthcare worker with PCR-confirmed SARS-CoV-2 infection or an uninfected control (not recorded which).

This clonotype has a handful of counts. The chain has TRBV18 and TRBJ1-1; possibly TRBD1 for D (5 bases). CDR3 length: 13 amino acids. The ends were cut back, 2 bases at V and 5 bases at J, with 9 bases in the middle. From germline, CDR1 is KGHSH and CDR2 LQKENI. CDR3 sequence (DNA): TGTGCCAGCTCACCAAGGGGCAGAACTGAAGCTTTCTTT. Protein product: CASSPRGRTEAFF.

The chain recombines TRBV20-1 with TRBJ1-6; D is perhaps TRBD1 (5 bases). Per the germline V gene, CDR1 is DFQATT and CDR2 is SNEGSKA (reference sequence). This CDR3 has 16 residues. The V end was cut by 0 bases, the J end by 3 bases, with 12 bases between. The CDR3 sequence is CSARDRGRVYNSPLHF. Here the CDR3 DNA reads TGCAGTGCTAGAGATCGCGGCAGGGTCTATAATTCACCCCTCCACTTT.

A few counts support this clonotype. This chain uses TRBV12-3 or TRBV12-4 with TRBJ2-7; TRBD2 aligns across 8 bases. V lost 5 bases to trimming and J lost 6 bases; unmatched junction nucleotides: 6. The CDR3 length is 13 residues. The CDR3 DNA reads TGTGCCAGCAGTACAAGGACTAGCCGCGAGCAGTACTTC. Residues: CASSTRTSREQYF.

This clonotype was found many times. V and J are TRBV7-9 and TRBJ2-3, with D perhaps TRBD1 (5 bases). CDR3 size: 16 residues. The germline CDR1 and CDR2 sequences are SEHNR and FQNEAQ (reference sequence). V was clipped by 5 bases and J by 0 bases, with 15 bases between them. The chain's CDR3 is CASSLQGVASTDTQYF. Here the CDR3 DNA reads TGTGCCAGCAGCCTACAAGGGGTGGCTAGCACAGATACGCAGTATTTT.

The rearrangement links TRBV6-2 or TRBV6-3 to TRBJ2-1; no firm D call. The CDR3 length is 13 residues. Germline CDR1 is MNHEY and CDR2 is SVGEGT. The ends were cut back, 2 bases at V and 7 bases at J, with 9 bases in the middle. In nucleotides, the CDR3 is TGTGCCAGCAGTTACACCGCCCAGAATGAGCAGTTCTTC. Amino acid sequence: CASSYTAQNEQFF.

There are a few counts of this clonotype. This chain connects TRBV2 to TRBJ2-7, with a tentative D call TRBD1 (7 bases). V was cut by 2 bases and J by 6 bases, with 14 bases left in between. This CDR3 region has 14 residues. The germline CDR1 and CDR2 sequences are SNHLY and FYNNEI. CDR3 loop: CASSEQGGLGEQYF. In DNA, the CDR3 is TGTGCCAGCAGTGAACAGGGGGGATTGGGCGAGCAGTACTTC.

This clonotype has a handful of counts. The genes are TRBV10-3 and TRBJ2-5; 10 nucleotides align to TRBD1. Germline CDR1 reads ENHRY; CDR2 reads SYGVKD. J gave up 3 bases and V 10 bases, and 5 bases lay outside the gene matches. The CDR3 totals 13 residues. CDR3 in DNA: TGTGCCACCCTAGGACAGGGGGAAGAGACCCAGTACTTC. It encodes CATLGQGEETQYF.

The J gene is TRBJ2-7, the V gene TRBV6-2 or TRBV6-3; 14 nucleotides line up with TRBD2. Germline V CDR1 and CDR2: MNHEY, SVGEGT. J gave up 2 bases and V 10 bases, and 13 bases lay outside the gene matches. CDR3 length equals 17 residues. The CDR3 is CATRGLAGADAAYEQYF. In DNA form, the CDR3 reads TGTGCCACTAGGGGACTAGCGGGGGCCGACGCTGCCTACGAGCAGTACTTC.

This clonotype was counted at least ten times. The chain recombines TRBV7-3 with TRBJ2-7; D uncertain. Germline V CDR1 and CDR2: SGHTA, FQGTGA. V was clipped by 2 bases and J by 6 bases, with 23 bases between them. This CDR3 comprises 17 residues. The CDR3 DNA reads as TGTGCCAGCAGCTTAGGATCGTGGGCGTCCAATTCGGGCGAGCAGTACTTC. Amino acid sequence: CASSLGSWASNSGEQYF.

This chain joins TRBV3-1 and TRBJ2-2; 10 nucleotides agree with TRBD2. This CDR3 is 17 amino acids long. Germline values: CDR1 LGHDT, CDR2 YNNKEL (reference sequence). V lost 0 bases to trimming and J lost 4 bases; unmatched junction nucleotides: 5. This chain's CDR3 is CASSQEGLAILTGELFF. The CDR3, as DNA: TGTGCCAGCAGCCAAGAGGGACTAGCGATTCTCACCGGGGAGCTGTTTTTT.

The sample holds a few counts of this clonotype. The rearrangement joins TRBV6-4 to TRBJ2-7; a weak D match, TRBD1 (6 bases). Trimming took 4 bases from V and 6 from J, leaving 16 bases between them. Germline CDR1 MRHNA, CDR2 SNTAGT. This CDR3 contains 14 residues. The DNA of the CDR3 is TGTGCCAGCAGTGTAGTCAGGGGTTCCGCCGAGCAGTACTTC. Protein: CASSVVRGSAEQYF.

There are many counts of this clonotype. The rearrangement links TRBV11-2 to TRBJ2-7; TRBD1 matches at 10 bases. The V segment lost 6 bases and the J segment 4 bases; nucleotides outside the gene matches: 12. The V gene's germline CDR1 is SGHAT and CDR2 FQNNGV. The CDR3 is 16 residues long. Written as DNA, the CDR3 is TGTGCCAGCAGTATATCCGGGACAGGGGTTTCGTACGAGCAGTACTTC. It yields the protein CASSISGTGVSYEQYF.

This clonotype has only a few counts. The V call is TRBV27, the J call TRBJ2-5, with a tentative D call TRBD1 (5 bases). Germline V gene lookup returns CDR1 MNHEY and CDR2 SMNVEV (reference sequence). This CDR3 spans 14 amino acids. Deletions cut 6 bases from V and 5 bases from J, with 16 bases between. This CDR3 is CASSPIGAEETQYF. The CDR3 coding sequence is TGTGCCAGCAGCCCCATTGGGGCGGAGGAGACCCAGTACTTC.

The chain combines TRBV24-1 with TRBJ2-5, with D possibly matching TRBD2 (6 bases). The germline V gene encodes CDR1 KGHDR and CDR2 SFDVKD. The CDR3 spans 12 residues. V lost 9 bases, J lost 6 bases, and 13 bases lay in between. The CDR3 here is CATQGGGKTQYF. The CDR3 coding sequence is TGTGCCACCCAGGGTGGAGGGAAGACCCAGTACTTC.

V usage is TRBV7-2 and J usage is TRBJ2-3, with TRBD2 matching 11 bases. The length of the CDR3 is 15 residues. The J segment lost 3 bases and the V segment lost 3 bases, leaving 2 bases of the junction unmatched. CDR1 is SGHTA and CDR2 is FQGNSA in the germline V gene. In nucleotides, the CDR3 is TGTGCCAGCAGCTTTAGCGGGGGGGAAACAGATACGCAGTATTTT. Residues: CASSFSGGETDTQYF.